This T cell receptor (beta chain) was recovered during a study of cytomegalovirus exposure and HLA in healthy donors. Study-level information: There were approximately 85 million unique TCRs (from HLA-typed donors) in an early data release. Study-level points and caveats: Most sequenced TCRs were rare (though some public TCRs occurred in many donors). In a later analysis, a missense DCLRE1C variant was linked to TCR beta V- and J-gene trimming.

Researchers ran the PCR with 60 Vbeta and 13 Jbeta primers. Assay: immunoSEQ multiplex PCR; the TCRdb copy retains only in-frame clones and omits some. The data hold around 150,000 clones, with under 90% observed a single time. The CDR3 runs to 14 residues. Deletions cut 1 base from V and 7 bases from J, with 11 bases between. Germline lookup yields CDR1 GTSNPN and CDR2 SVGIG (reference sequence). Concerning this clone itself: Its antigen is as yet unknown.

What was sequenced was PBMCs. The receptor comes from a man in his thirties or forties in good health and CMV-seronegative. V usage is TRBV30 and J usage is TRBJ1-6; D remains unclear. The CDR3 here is CAWSGPRGNSPLHF. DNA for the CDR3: TGTGCCTGGAGTGGGCCGCGGGGAAATTCACCCCTCCACTTT.